The entry that follows covers one T cell receptor beta chain sequence. The sample comes from a study of blood T cell repertoires in COVID-19. The wider study: The study drew acute and convalescent COVID-19 samples from the United States, Italy and Spain.

Sequencing was performed with immunoSEQ multiplex PCR; in TCRdb, only in-frame clones are kept and a portion is missing. Here the sample spans 220,000 or so clones, around nine tenths being singletons. The TCR comes from a man aged 55 to 70 with COVID-19, enrolled during active disease. Specimen: peripheral blood.

For the CDR3, the DNA is TGTGCCAGTAGTCCGGGACTTCCTCCGAACACTGAAGCTTTCTTT. This codes for CASSPGLPPNTEAFF. The J gene is TRBJ1-1, the V gene TRBV19, with D possibly matching TRBD1 (5 bases). V was cut by 5 bases and J by 1 base, with 14 bases left in between. The CDR3 has 15 amino acids. Germline V gives CDR1 LNHDA, CDR2 SQIVND (reference sequence).